These T cell receptor beta chains were read from a single sample in a study of Graves' ophthalmopathy and Graves' hyperthyroidism. One entry per CDR3 protein results from TCRdb running MiXCR on the multiplex PCR reads. The data hold approximately 150,000 distinct CDR3 sequences, with 35% to 45% observed a single time. Material: peripheral blood. These receptors were obtained from a young man with Graves' ophthalmopathy. CDR3s include the opening cysteine and the closing phenylalanine or tryptophan. D genes are given only for firm matches. Not every row has a clone size; where given, it reads once, few, many or a size class.

D,J,V,size,CDR3,DNA
TRBD1,TRBJ1-2,TRBV28,many,CASSSPFLATGGLKAHYGYTF,TGTGCCAGCAGTTCCCCATTTCTCGCCACAGGGGGTCTCAAGGCCCACTATGGCTACACCTTC
TRBD2,TRBJ2-7,TRBV7-2,-,CASSAGLAGPYEQYF,TGTGCCAGCAGCGCTGGACTAGCGGGACCCTACGAGCAGTACTTC
-,TRBJ1-2,TRBV28,once,CAGSSSTRDHTF,TGTGCCGGCAGTTCAAGTACCCGTGACCACACCTTC
-,TRBJ1-5,TRBV29-1,-,CSVADGGNQPQHF,TGCAGCGTTGCCGATGGGGGCAATCAGCCCCAGCATTTT
-,TRBJ2-7,TRBV28,many,CASSWDRDRGYEQYF,TGTGCCAGCAGTTGGGACCGGGACCGAGGCTACGAGCAGTACTTC
TRBD1,TRBJ1-6,TRBV20-1,-,CSARDTGQGSNSPLHF,TGCAGTGCTAGAGATACGGGACAGGGGAGCAATTCACCCCTCCACTTT
-,TRBJ1-6,TRBV12-3/TRBV12-4,-,CATAPGGEWNSPLHF,TGTGCCACCGCGCCCGGGGGGGAATGGAATTCACCCCTCCACTTT
TRBD1,TRBJ2-7,TRBV28,-,CASSAGTGYEEQYF,TGTGCCAGCAGTGCCGGGACAGGGTATGAAGAGCAGTACTTC
TRBD2,TRBJ2-7,TRBV28,-,CASSSPAGGTYEQYF,TGTGCCAGCAGTTCACCAGCGGGAGGAACCTACGAGCAGTACTTC
-,TRBJ2-7,TRBV27,many,CASSPGTANSYEQYF,TGTGCCAGCAGCCCCGGGACTGCTAACTCCTACGAGCAGTACTTC
TRBD2,TRBJ2-7,TRBV12-3/TRBV12-4,many,CASSPVGLAGGTPRAQYF,TGTGCCAGCAGTCCAGTCGGACTAGCGGGAGGGACCCCCCGGGCGCAGTACTTC
-,TRBJ2-5,TRBV15,many,CATSRGLGLGEETQYF,TGTGCCACCAGCAGGGGATTAGGCTTGGGGGAAGAGACCCAGTACTTC
-,TRBJ1-1,TRBV28,once,CASSEAGTQNTEAFF,TGTGCCAGCAGTGAAGCCGGGACGCAAAACACTGAAGCTTTCTTT
-,TRBJ2-6,TRBV12-3/TRBV12-4,many,CASSTGLANVLTF,TGTGCCAGCAGTACAGGGTTGGCCAACGTCCTGACTTTC
-,TRBJ1-2,TRBV28,-,CASSRQVGGYGYTF,TGTGCCAGCAGTAGGCAGGTTGGGGGCTATGGCTACACCTTC
-,TRBJ2-1,TRBV14,many,CASSPFQRDIYFYNEQFF,TGTGCCAGCAGCCCCTTTCAGCGGGACATTTATTTCTACAATGAGCAGTTCTTC
TRBD1,TRBJ1-2,TRBV15,-,CATSRDRKGAGSQTNYGYTF,TGTGCCACCAGCAGAGATCGTAAGGGGGCAGGGTCCCAAACTAACTATGGCTACACCTTC
-,TRBJ2-5,TRBV7-2,many,CASSYGTSAQETQYF,TGTGCCAGCAGCTATGGGACGTCCGCCCAAGAGACCCAGTACTTC
TRBD2,TRBJ2-7,TRBV28,-,CASSLILSGLPYEQYF,TGTGCCAGCAGTTTAATTCTTAGCGGGTTACCCTACGAGCAGTACTTC
-,TRBJ1-3,TRBV6-2/TRBV6-3,-,CASIPSAGVSGNTIYF,TGTGCCAGCATCCCCTCGGCGGGGGTCTCTGGAAACACCATATATTTT
-,TRBJ2-3,TRBV10-3,many,CATADTDTQYF,TGTGCCACTGCGGACACAGATACGCAGTATTTT
TRBD1,TRBJ1-3,TRBV6-5,-,CASSYGDRTTGNTIYF,TGTGCCAGCAGTTACGGGGACAGGACGACTGGAAACACCATATATTTT
TRBD1,TRBJ2-7,TRBV30,many,CAWSGGTGSAEQYF,TGTGCCTGGAGTGGGGGGACAGGGTCGGCCGAGCAGTACTTC
-,TRBJ1-2,TRBV6-5,-,CASSYSVTVANYGYTF,TGTGCCAGCAGTTACTCCGTCACGGTAGCTAACTATGGCTACACCTTC
-,TRBJ2-2,TRBV12-3/TRBV12-4,-,CASSSHRTGELFF,TGTGCCAGCAGTTCCCACCGGACCGGGGAGCTGTTTTTT
-,TRBJ2-7,TRBV7-2,-,CASSLGWQGGYEQYF,TGTGCCAGCAGCTTAGGGTGGCAGGGAGGATACGAGCAGTACTTC
TRBD1,TRBJ1-2,TRBV18,many,CASSPMGTGGDGYTF,TGTGCCAGCTCACCAATGGGCACAGGGGGCGATGGCTACACCTTC
TRBD1,TRBJ2-2,TRBV7-8,-,CASSLGGTGGTGELFF,TGTGCCAGCAGCTTAGGGGGGACAGGAGGCACCGGGGAGCTGTTTTTT